This TCR beta chain was retrieved from a study of cytomegalovirus exposure and HLA in healthy donors. Study-wide points: It was about 150 TCR beta chains that were listed as cytomegalovirus-associated. Most TCR beta V segments were productive about 87% or about 30% of the time in an earlier analysis.

This clone was counted only a few times. Its antigen is currently unknown. Between the trimmed V and J ends, which lost 4 bases and 8 bases, there was a span of 11 bases. The CDR3 consists of 13 residues. Germline lookup yields CDR1 MGHRA and CDR2 YSYEKL. PCR involved 60 Vbeta and 13 Jbeta primers. TCRdb keeps only in-frame clones here, not all; method: immunoSEQ multiplex PCR. The sample lists 150,000 to 200,000 clones, 65% to 70% occurring once. The chain recombines TRBV4-1 with TRBJ2-2; a weak D match, TRBD2 (5 bases). What was sequenced was PBMCs. The origin of this receptor is a man between 25 and 39 years old in good health and CMV-seropositive. The CDR3 spells CASSLTGWGELFF. The DNA for the CDR3 is TGCGCCAGCAGCCTGACGGGGTGGGGGGAGCTGTTTTTT.